This passage covers 3 T cell receptor beta chains from one sample sequenced in a study of T-cell reconstitution after alpha-beta-depleted transplantation in children. Unique molecular identifiers featured in how the TCRbeta library was prepared. TCRdb re-analysed the PCR reads in MiXCR, keeping a single row per CDR3 protein. The data contain 450,000 to 500,000 distinct CDR3 sequences, around an eighth of them singletons. This sample comprised PBMCs from the stem cell graft donor, obtained from the stem cell graft. The receptors here all came from a human donor who donated a stem cell graft to a child with combined immunodeficiency.

There are many counts of this clonotype. The chain uses TRBV9 and TRBJ2-5; 8 bases match TRBD2. The length of the CDR3 is 15 residues. After removal of 4 bases from V and 4 bases from J, the junction contained 9 bases not matched to a gene. Germline CDR1 and CDR2: SGDLS and YYNGEE. The chain's CDR3 is CASSSAGGQGETQYF. For the CDR3, the DNA is TGTGCCAGCAGCTCCGCGGGGGGCCAGGGAGAGACCCAGTACTTC.

This chain connects TRBV7-9 to TRBJ1-5; 10 nucleotides line up with TRBD1. Germline V gives CDR1 SEHNR, CDR2 FQNEAQ (reference sequence). V shed 5 bases and J 6 bases; nucleotides not matched to a gene: 7. CDR3 length: 15 residues. CDR3 loop: CASSAGTGAAQPQHF. CDR3 coding DNA: TGTGCCAGCAGCGCAGGGACAGGGGCAGCTCAGCCCCAGCATTTT.

The genes are TRBV7-6 and TRBJ2-5; D is ambiguous. The CDR3 is made up of 16 amino acids. Trimming cost V 0 bases and J 1 base, with 12 bases left between them. Germline CDR1 and CDR2: SGHVS and FNYEAQ. The CDR3 loop is CASSLAVRNSQETQYF. In nucleotides, the CDR3 is TGTGCCAGCAGCTTAGCGGTTAGGAATTCCCAAGAGACCCAGTACTTC.